Below, 15 T cell receptor beta chains from the same sample are listed, as sequenced in a study of glioma-infiltrating T cells (TCRdb year 2016). TCRdb lists the instrument as Illumina MiSeq. TCR alpha and beta CDR3 regions were amplified with the iRepertoire nested amplicon-rescue multiplex PCR (arm-PCR) platform from RNA. TCRdb redid the processing of the public reads, applying fastp at Q25 and MiXCR, and retained in-frame beta chains. CDR3 protein duplicates are merged, each entry listing the most common genes and DNA. The sample includes 95,000 to 150,000 distinct CDR3 sequences, with approximately 25% observed a single time. Roughly 15% of the sample lies in the top ten. Sequenced input: glioma tissue, nonneoplastic brain tissue, or PBMCs (not recorded which). These receptors were collected from a human donor with low-grade glioma or glioblastoma, undergoing nonglioma brain surgery, or in good health (not recorded which).

Ten or more counts support this clonotype. The rearrangement links TRBV10-2 to TRBJ1-2, with 7 bases lining up with TRBD1. J gave up 5 bases and V 8 bases, and 2 bases lay outside the gene matches. The CDR3 runs 11 residues. Germline V lookup: CDR1 WSHSY, CDR2 SAAADI. The CDR3 spells CASGQVYGYTF. The CDR3 coding sequence is TGCGCCAGCGGACAGGTTTATGGCTACACCTTC.

The rearrangement uses TRBV6-5 and TRBJ2-7; 11 bases are shared with TRBD2. Trimming cost V 2 bases and J 5 bases; bases outside gene matches: 8. CDR3 length: 16 amino acids. Germline V gives CDR1 MNHEY, CDR2 SVGAGI. The CDR3 here is CASSYTLAGVENEQYF. CDR3 in DNA: TGTGCCAGCAGTTACACACTAGCGGGGGTAGAAAACGAGCAGTACTTC.

J is TRBJ2-3 and V is TRBV4-1; tentatively, D is TRBD2 (5 bases). Trimming pared 0 bases from V and 1 base from J, leaving 14 bases between. The CDR3 extends over 17 amino acids. Looked up from germline, CDR1 is MGHRA and CDR2 is YSYEKL. As DNA, the CDR3 is TGCGCCAGCAGCCAAGATGGGTATAGCGCTGGCACAGATACGCAGTATTTT. This codes for CASSQDGYSAGTDTQYF.

About this clonotype: A read error may be the cause here, since a much bigger clone is one base away. The gene calls are TRBV7-2 and TRBJ1-3; the D is unclear. Trimming took 8 bases from V and 4 from J, leaving 15 bases between them. Germline V gene sequence: CDR1 SGHTA, CDR2 FQGNSA. The CDR3 is 14 residues long. The CDR3 bases are TGTGCCAGCCGTCCGGGTAGGGCCGGAAACACCATATATTTT. It translates to CASRPGRAGNTIYF.

The table lists this clonotype with a few counts. The chain carries TRBV4-3 and TRBJ2-2; unclear D gene. The ends were cut back, 3 bases at V and 6 bases at J, with 11 bases in the middle. The CDR3 has 14 amino acids. CDR1 and CDR2 (germline): LGHNA, YSLEER. In DNA form, the CDR3 reads TGCGCCAGCAGCCATGCACCGAGTTCCGGGGAGCTGTTTTTT. It translates to CASSHAPSSGELFF.

This clonotype was observed at least ten times. This chain links TRBV7-9 with TRBJ2-1; unclear D gene. The ends were cut back, 1 base at V and 5 bases at J, with 9 bases in the middle. The germline V gene encodes CDR1 SEHNR and CDR2 FQNEAQ (reference sequence). CDR3 length: 14 residues. The CDR3 loop reads CASSLETTHNEQFF. The CDR3 bases are TGTGCCAGCAGCTTAGAAACTACCCACAATGAGCAGTTCTTC.

This clonotype was seen repeatedly, ten times or more. This chain connects TRBV18 to TRBJ2-5, with TRBD1 matching 12 bases. CDR1 and CDR2 from the germline V gene are KGHSH and LQKENI. The J segment lost 2 bases and the V segment lost 3 bases, leaving 4 bases of the junction unmatched. The CDR3 contains 16 residues. The CDR3 here is CASSPGTGGWQETQYF. The CDR3 DNA reads TGTGCCAGCTCACCTGGGACAGGGGGCTGGCAAGAGACCCAGTACTTC. Full variable domain (missing parts from reference TRBV18 and TRBJ2-5): NAGVMQNPRHLVRRRGQEARLRCSPMKGHSHVYWYRQLPEEGLKFMVYLQKENIIDESGMPKERFSAEFPKEGPSILRIQQVVRGDSAAYFCASSPGTGGWQETQYFGPGTRLLVL.

This clonotype has a count of ten or more. The chain couples TRBV7-2 to TRBJ2-3, with 8 bases lining up with TRBD2. V was clipped by 2 bases and J by 2 bases; unmatched bases: 12. Germline V lookup: CDR1 SGHTA, CDR2 FQGNSA. The CDR3 is made up of 18 amino acids. CDR3 bases: TGTGCCAGCAGCTTATCGTGGAGCGGGAGAACGGTCACAGATACGCAGTATTTT. It yields the protein CASSLSWSGRTVTDTQYF.

Turning to this clonotype: A clone one base away is much larger, so this may be a read error. The V call is TRBV7-9, the J call TRBJ1-5, with D tentatively TRBD1 (6 bases). Trimming shortened V by 5 bases and J by 7 bases, and 9 bases separated the two germline ends. Germline CDR1 and CDR2: SEHNR and FQNEAQ (reference sequence). The CDR3 covers 12 residues. The CDR3 DNA reads TGTGCCAGCAGCCCAGGGGTGCAGCCCCAGCATTTT. As protein: CASSPGVQPQHF.

This clonotype was found many times. The rearrangement links TRBV6-6 to TRBJ2-1, with unresolved D. This CDR3 is 15 amino acids long. Per the germline V gene, CDR1 is MNHNY and CDR2 is SVGAGI (reference sequence). V shed 2 bases and J shed 0 bases, with 8 bases lying between them. CDR3 nucleotides: TGTGCCAGCAGTTACAGACGGACCTCCTACAATGAGCAGTTCTTC. Protein product: CASSYRRTSYNEQFF.

CDR3 protein: CASSPTSGILEQYF. CDR3 sequence (DNA): TGTGCCAGCAGCCCGACTAGCGGGATTCTCGAGCAGTACTTC. The rearrangement links TRBV12-3 or TRBV12-4 to TRBJ2-7, with 11 bases matching TRBD2. V was pared by 6 bases and J by 6 bases, with 7 bases of the junction left unmatched. This CDR3 region has 14 residues.

Of note for this clonotype: With a much larger clone just one base away, this may be a read error. The chain couples TRBV2 to TRBJ2-5; the match to TRBD2 covers 8 bases. V lost 6 bases and J lost 5; bases outside the gene matches: 11. Per the germline V gene, CDR1 is SNHLY and CDR2 is FYNNEI. CDR3 size: 15 residues. In DNA, the CDR3 is TGTGCCAGCAGGGGGACTATCGGGAGGGAGGAGACCCAGTACTTC. Encoded protein: CASRGTIGREETQYF.

This clonotype was counted ten times or more. This chain links TRBV20-1 with TRBJ1-3; possible D gene TRBD1, 6 bases. The CDR3 has 13 amino acids. The germline V gene encodes CDR1 DFQATT and CDR2 SNEGSKA (reference sequence). With 5 bases removed from V and 4 bases from J, the gap between germline ends came to 12 bases. The CDR3 nucleotides are TGCAGTGCTGAACAGGGCTCAGGAAACACCATATATTTT. This codes for CSAEQGSGNTIYF.

In regard to this clonotype: This may arise from a read error, as a much more abundant clone is one base away. This chain uses TRBV19 with TRBJ1-5; TRBD1 might be the D (6 bases). The germline CDR1 and CDR2 sequences are LNHDA and SQIVND (reference sequence). This CDR3 spans 16 amino acids. The germline V and J ends were trimmed by 5 bases and 2 bases, with 16 bases remaining between them. CDR3 region: CASSGSGDLGNQPQHF. CDR3 nucleotide sequence: TGTGCCAGTAGTGGCTCAGGGGACTTGGGCAATCAGCCCCAGCATTTT.

Many counts were recorded for this clonotype. The V call is TRBV28, the J call TRBJ1-4, with 8 bases that match TRBD1. Germline trimming cut 5 bases from V and 3 bases from J; bases unmatched to any gene: 5. Germline assignment: CDR1 MDHEN and CDR2 SYDVKM. The CDR3 length is 15 residues. This CDR3 reads CASSRPGQANEKLFF. CDR3 nucleotides: TGTGCCAGCAGTAGACCGGGACAGGCTAATGAAAAACTGTTTTTT.